The 18 T cell receptor beta chains reported below all come from one sample, sequenced in a study of T cell responses to AZD1222 COVID-19 vaccine. Profiling relied on immunoSEQ multiplex PCR, and the TCRdb table lists in-frame clones only, not all of them. The sample gives 75,000 to 80,000 clones, 60% to 85% of which show up once; 25% to 30% is in the top ten. Sequenced material: peripheral blood, taken 28 days after the second dose of the MenACWY control vaccine. The receptor source for this set is an adult who received the MenACWY meningococcal vaccine as a control.

The rearrangement uses TRBV7-2 and TRBJ2-1; D uncertain. Trimming removed 4 bases at V and 5 bases at J, with 12 bases between. This CDR3 is 14 amino acids long. Per germline, CDR1 SGHTA and CDR2 FQGNSA. The CDR3 bases are TGTGCCAGCAGCTACCGGCCGGGTAACAATGAGCAGTTCTTC. Residues: CASSYRPGNNEQFF.

The chain is built from TRBV5-1 and TRBJ1-2; D is unclear. The CDR3 covers 18 residues. Between the trimmed V and J ends, which lost 0 bases and 7 bases, there was a span of 25 bases. Looked up from germline, CDR1 is SGHRS and CDR2 is YFSETQ. The DNA for the CDR3 is TGCGCCAGCAGCTTGGTTCATACCGGGCATGATCGATGGTCTGGCTACACCTTC. Residues: CASSLVHTGHDRWSGYTF. Full variable domain (remainder filled in from reference TRBV5-1 and TRBJ1-2): KAGVTQTPRYLIKTRGQQVTLSCSPISGHRSVSWYQQTPGQGLQFLFEYFSETQRNKGNFPGRFSGRQFSNSRSEMNVSTLELGDSALYLCASSLVHTGHDRWSGYTFGSGTRLTVV.

This clone has only one observation. The chain couples TRBV6-6 to TRBJ1-2; maybe TRBD1 (6 bases). Germline V gene sequence: CDR1 MNHNY, CDR2 SVGAGI (reference sequence). CDR3 length: 13 residues. Trimming removed 5 bases from V and 9 bases from J, with 16 bases in between. The CDR3 reads CASSPQGTGSYTF. Here the CDR3 DNA reads TGTGCCAGCAGTCCACAGGGAACTGGAAGCTACACCTTC.

J is TRBJ1-4 and V is TRBV20-1; 11 bases are a match to TRBD1. The V gene's germline CDR1 is DFQATT and CDR2 SNEGSKA (reference sequence). This CDR3 comprises 14 residues. Trimming removed 3 bases from V and 8 bases from J; junction bases left unmatched: 5. The CDR3 here is CSASPGQGGEKLFF. The CDR3 bases are TGCAGTGCTAGTCCGGGACAGGGGGGAGAAAAACTGTTTTTT.

The chain combines TRBV7-6 with TRBJ1-6, with D unresolved. Germline CDR1 is SGHVS and CDR2 is FNYEAQ. The V and J ends lost 1 base and 9 bases respectively, with 7 bases between them. This CDR3 region has 13 residues. The chain's CDR3 is CASSLEGGSPLHF. The CDR3 DNA reads TGTGCCAGCAGCTTAGAAGGTGGTTCACCCCTCCACTTT.

This chain links TRBV7-8 with TRBJ2-5; possible D gene TRBD1, 6 bases. This CDR3 contains 13 residues. Between the trimmed V and J ends, which lost 3 bases and 1 base, there was a span of 6 bases. The germline V gene encodes CDR1 SGHVS and CDR2 FQNEAQ. The CDR3 sequence is CASSFRGQETQYF. CDR3 nucleotide sequence: TGTGCCAGCAGCTTCAGGGGCCAAGAGACCCAGTACTTC. Complete variable domain (other parts from reference TRBV7-8 and TRBJ2-5): GAGVSQSPRYKVAKRGQDVALRCDPISGHVSLFWYQQALGQGPEFLTYFQNEAQLDKSGLPSDRFFAERPEGSVSTLKIQRTQQEDSAVYLCASSFRGQETQYFGPGTRLLVL.

The V gene is TRBV6-1, the J gene TRBJ1-2; perhaps TRBD1 as D (6 bases). The CDR3 totals 17 residues. Between the trimmed V and J ends, which lost 2 bases and 5 bases, there was a span of 21 bases. The germline gives CDR1 MNHNS, CDR2 SASEGT. CDR3 protein: CASSEKGISGGRYGYTF. In DNA form, the CDR3 reads TGTGCCAGCAGTGAAAAGGGGATATCGGGGGGCAGATATGGCTACACCTTC.

This chain uses TRBV7-2 with TRBJ1-2; 11 nucleotides agree with TRBD1. V trimming: 6 bases; J trimming: 6 bases; junction bases outside the gene matches: 12. This CDR3 region has 16 residues. Per germline, CDR1 SGHTA and CDR2 FQGNSA. The CDR3 sequence: CASRPGGTGGRDGYTF. Written as DNA, the CDR3 is TGTGCCAGCAGACCGGGAGGGACAGGGGGGAGGGATGGCTACACCTTC. Full variable domain (rest looked up from reference TRBV7-2 and TRBJ1-2): GAGVSQSPSNKVTEKGKDVELRCDPISGHTALYWYRQSLGQGLEFLIYFQGNSAPDKSGLPSDRFSAERTGGSVSTLTIQRTQQEDSAVYLCASRPGGTGGRDGYTFGSGTRLTVV.

V is TRBV29-1 and J is TRBJ1-1; D remains ambiguous. The V and J ends lost 7 bases and 8 bases respectively, with 11 bases between them. The V gene's germline CDR1 is SQVTM and CDR2 ANQGSEA. This CDR3 is 10 amino acids long. The CDR3 sequence is CSGRNQEAFF. In nucleotides, the CDR3 is TGCAGCGGCCGTAACCAAGAAGCTTTCTTT.

Only one count was recorded for this clone. The V and J genes are TRBV28 and TRBJ1-5; D unclear. This CDR3 has 16 residues. Trimming removed 0 bases at V and 2 bases at J, with 11 bases between. Germline CDR1 and CDR2: MDHEN and SYDVKM. CDR3 DNA: TGTGCCAGCAGTTTATGGAGGGAGGGTGGCAATCAGCCCCAGCATTTT. Translation gives CASSLWREGGNQPQHF.

The chain has TRBV6-5 and TRBJ1-2; unclear D gene. V was pared by 6 bases and J by 5 bases, with 13 bases between. Per the germline V gene, CDR1 is MNHEY and CDR2 is SVGAGI. This CDR3 has 13 amino acids. The DNA of the CDR3 is TGTGCCAGCAGGGCCGGGATTGATTATGGCTACACCTTC. Encoded protein: CASRAGIDYGYTF.

For the CDR3, the DNA is TGTGCCAGCAGCGTAGACGGGGATTCGGGACTAGCGGTATACAATGAGCAGTTCTTC. Its protein is CASSVDGDSGLAVYNEQFF. J is TRBJ2-1 and V is TRBV9; 11 nucleotides line up with TRBD2. V was clipped by 0 bases and J by 4 bases; unmatched bases: 12. The germline V gene encodes CDR1 SGDLS and CDR2 YYNGEE. This CDR3 is 19 amino acids long.

This clone showed up just a few times. The rearrangement links TRBV27 to TRBJ2-5; 8 bases are shared with TRBD2. This CDR3 is 16 amino acids long. CDR1 and CDR2 (germline): MNHEY, SMNVEV (reference sequence). Trimming cost V 6 bases and J 4 bases; bases outside gene matches: 13. The CDR3 spells CASRRSDPAGVETQYF. The CDR3 DNA follows: TGTGCCAGCAGAAGATCCGATCCAGCGGGAGTAGAGACCCAGTACTTC.

This clone was observed many times. The chain links TRBV6-5 to TRBJ1-2; 12 bases are shared with TRBD1. This CDR3 comprises 14 residues. V gave up 7 bases and J gave up 7 bases; unmatched junction bases: 7. CDR1 MNHEY and CDR2 SVGAGI come from the germline V gene. CDR3 sequence: CASTKGQGAFGYTF. For the CDR3, the DNA is TGTGCCAGCACCAAGGGACAGGGGGCGTTTGGCTACACCTTC.

The V and J genes are TRBV7-8 and TRBJ2-1, with TRBD2 matching 8 bases. The CDR3 spans 16 residues. The germline V gene encodes CDR1 SGHVS and CDR2 FQNEAQ. After removal of 1 base from V and 6 bases from J, the junction contained 8 bases not matched to a gene. The CDR3 loop reads CASSLGLWGTSNEQFF. The CDR3 DNA sequence: TGTGCCAGCAGCTTAGGGTTGTGGGGGACTAGCAATGAGCAGTTCTTC.

The chain employs TRBV24-1 and TRBJ2-5, with 8 bases identical to TRBD1. V trimming: 0 bases; J trimming: 2 bases; junction bases outside the gene matches: 1. The V gene's germline CDR1 is KGHDR and CDR2 SFDVKD. This CDR3 comprises 15 residues. CDR3 DNA sequence: TGTGCCACCAGTGATTTGGGGACAGGACAAGAGACCCAGTACTTC. It codes for CATSDLGTGQETQYF.

This clone occurred once. The chain recombines TRBV6-5 with TRBJ2-3, with D possibly called TRBD1 or TRBD2 (6 bases each). Trimming took off 4 bases at V and 4 bases at J, with 18 bases between the two ends. The CDR3 loop spans 16 amino acids. Looked up from germline, CDR1 is MNHEY and CDR2 is SVGAGI. The CDR3 nucleotides are TGTGCCAGCAGTTTGAGGGGGGAACAGATCCCAGATACGCAGTATTTT. Translating gives CASSLRGEQIPDTQYF.

This clone was observed a handful of times. This chain joins TRBV10-2 and TRBJ2-5; 7 positions agree with TRBD1. The CDR3 has 12 amino acids. V lost 6 bases, J lost 4 bases, and 2 bases stayed unmatched. Germline V gene lookup returns CDR1 WSHSY and CDR2 SAAADI. CDR3 sequence reads: CASRDRLETQYF. CDR3 DNA sequence: TGCGCCAGCAGGGACAGGCTAGAGACCCAGTACTTC.